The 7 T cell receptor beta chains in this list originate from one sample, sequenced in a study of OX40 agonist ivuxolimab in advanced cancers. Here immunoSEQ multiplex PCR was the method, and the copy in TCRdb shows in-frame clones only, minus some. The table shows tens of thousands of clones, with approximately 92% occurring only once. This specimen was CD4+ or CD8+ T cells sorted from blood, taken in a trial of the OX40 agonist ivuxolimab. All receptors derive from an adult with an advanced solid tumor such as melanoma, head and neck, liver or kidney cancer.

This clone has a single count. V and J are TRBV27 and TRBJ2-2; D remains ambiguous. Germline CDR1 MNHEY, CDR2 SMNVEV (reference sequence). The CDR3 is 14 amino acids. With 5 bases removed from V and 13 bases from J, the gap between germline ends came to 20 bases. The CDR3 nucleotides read TGTGCCAGCAGTCCTCTGATGGGCTCGGCGGTGCTGTTTTTT. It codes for CASSPLMGSAVLFF.

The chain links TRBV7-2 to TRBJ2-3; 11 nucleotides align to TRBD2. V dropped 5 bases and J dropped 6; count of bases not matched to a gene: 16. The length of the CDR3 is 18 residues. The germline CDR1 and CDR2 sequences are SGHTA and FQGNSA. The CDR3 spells CASSQSGVSGRAMDTQYF. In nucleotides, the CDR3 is TGTGCCAGCAGCCAATCGGGGGTTAGCGGGAGGGCCATGGATACGCAGTATTTT.

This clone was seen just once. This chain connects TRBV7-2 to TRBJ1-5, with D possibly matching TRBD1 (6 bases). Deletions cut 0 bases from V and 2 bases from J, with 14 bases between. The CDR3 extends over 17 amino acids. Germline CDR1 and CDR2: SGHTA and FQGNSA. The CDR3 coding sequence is TGTGCCAGCAGCTTAGCCAGGGGACCCGGGGGCAATCAGCCCCAGCATTTT. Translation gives CASSLARGPGGNQPQHF.

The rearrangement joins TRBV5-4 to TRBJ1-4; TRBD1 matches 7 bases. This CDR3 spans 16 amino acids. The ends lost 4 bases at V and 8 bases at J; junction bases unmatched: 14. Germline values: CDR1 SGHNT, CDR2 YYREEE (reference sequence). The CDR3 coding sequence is TGTGCCAGCAGCACCTCCCTCGACAGGGCCGGGGAAAAACTGTTTTTT. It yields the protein CASSTSLDRAGEKLFF.

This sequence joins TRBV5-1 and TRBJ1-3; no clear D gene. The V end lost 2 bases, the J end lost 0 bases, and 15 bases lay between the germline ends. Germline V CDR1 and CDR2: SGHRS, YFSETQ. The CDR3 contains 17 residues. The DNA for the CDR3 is TGCGCCAGCAGCTTAAACCAAGACGTCCGCTCTGGAAACACCATATATTTT. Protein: CASSLNQDVRSGNTIYF.

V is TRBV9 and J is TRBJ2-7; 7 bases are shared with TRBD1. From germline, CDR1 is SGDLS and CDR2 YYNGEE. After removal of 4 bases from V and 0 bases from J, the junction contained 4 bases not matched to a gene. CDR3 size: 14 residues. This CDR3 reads CASSSRDSSYEQYF. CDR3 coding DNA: TGTGCCAGCAGCTCCCGGGACAGCTCCTACGAGCAGTACTTC.

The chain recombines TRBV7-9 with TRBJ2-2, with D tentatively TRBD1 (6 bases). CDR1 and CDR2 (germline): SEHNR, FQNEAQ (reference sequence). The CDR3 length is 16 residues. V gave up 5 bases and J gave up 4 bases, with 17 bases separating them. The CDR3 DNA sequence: TGTGCCAGCAGCACCACCGGGACAATGGGCACCGGGGAGCTGTTTTTT. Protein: CASSTTGTMGTGELFF.